A selection of T cell receptor beta chains follows, all from one sample in a study of beta chain features in type 1 diabetes. Assay: immunoSEQ multiplex PCR; the TCRdb copy retains only in-frame clones and omits some. The sample holds approximately 360,000 clones, roughly 13% seen once. Input material: naive CD4+ T cells from blood. Receptors originate from a young woman with type 1 diabetes. Both conserved end residues are part of each CDR3. A D gene is named only where the DNA matches it firmly. Rows may omit the clone size; those that give it use once, few, many or a size class.

TRBJ2-7	-	TRBV4-3	-	CASSQSYEQYF	TGCGCCAGCAGCCAGAGCTACGAGCAGTACTTC
TRBJ1-1	few	TRBV5-1	-	CASRVEAVTEAFF	TGCGCCAGCAGGGTTGAGGCAGTCACTGAAGCTTTCTTT
TRBJ1-6	-	TRBV4-3	-	CASSQVEGRSYNSPLHF	TGCGCCAGCAGCCAAGTGGAGGGACGCTCCTATAATTCACCCCTCCACTTT
TRBJ2-3	-	TRBV5-1	TRBD1	CASSLWDRGSSTDTQYF	TGCGCCAGCAGCTTGTGGGACAGGGGTTCTAGCACAGATACGCAGTATTTT
TRBJ2-1	few	TRBV7-3	-	CASSPWVATTYNEQFF	TGTGCCAGCAGCCCGTGGGTAGCGACCACCTACAATGAGCAGTTCTTC
TRBJ2-1	few	TRBV7-2	-	CASSLARASLSYNEQFF	TGTGCCAGCAGCTTAGCGCGGGCTAGCCTGAGTTACAATGAGCAGTTCTTC
TRBJ2-7	-	TRBV18	-	CASSRDSSSYEQYF	TGTGCCAGCTCAAGGGACTCCTCCTCCTACGAGCAGTACTTC
TRBJ2-2	-	TRBV4-3	-	CASSQDTGKTGELFF	TGCGCCAGCAGCCAAGATACAGGGAAGACCGGGGAGCTGTTTTTT
TRBJ2-5	few	TRBV3-1/TRBV3-2	-	CASKPQYF	TGTGCCAGCAAGCCCCAGTACTTC
TRBJ1-1	few	TRBV5-4	-	CASSRGGDTEAFF	TGTGCCAGCAGCCGGGGAGGGGACACTGAAGCTTTCTTT
TRBJ2-2	-	TRBV2	-	CASSPGHNTGELFF	TGTGCCAGCAGTCCGGGACACAACACCGGGGAGCTGTTTTTT
TRBJ2-3	-	TRBV11-1	-	CASSFPGSSTDTQYF	TGTGCCAGCAGCTTCCCGGGGTCATCCACAGATACGCAGTATTTT
TRBJ2-1	-	TRBV5-1	TRBD1	CASSRPGTGGFDEQFF	TGCGCCAGCAGCCGCCCCGGGACAGGGGGTTTCGATGAGCAGTTCTTC
TRBJ2-1	few	TRBV18	TRBD2	CASSPPSGSYNEQFF	TGTGCCAGCTCACCCCCTAGCGGCTCCTACAATGAGCAGTTCTTC
TRBJ2-3	few	TRBV2	-	CASRVQGIATDTQYF	TGTGCCAGCAGGGTACAGGGTATAGCGACAGATACGCAGTATTTT